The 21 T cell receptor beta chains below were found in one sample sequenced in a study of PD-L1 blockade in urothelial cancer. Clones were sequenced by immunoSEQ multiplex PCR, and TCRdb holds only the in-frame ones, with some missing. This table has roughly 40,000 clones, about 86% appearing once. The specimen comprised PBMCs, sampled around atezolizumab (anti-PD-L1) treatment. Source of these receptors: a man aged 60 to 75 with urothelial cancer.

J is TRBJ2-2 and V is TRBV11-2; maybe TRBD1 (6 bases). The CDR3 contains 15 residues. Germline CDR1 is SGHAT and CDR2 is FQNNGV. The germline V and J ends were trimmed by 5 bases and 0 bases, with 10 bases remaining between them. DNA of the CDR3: TGTGCCAGCAGCCTCAGGGGAGCGAACACCGGGGAGCTGTTTTTT. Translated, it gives CASSLRGANTGELFF. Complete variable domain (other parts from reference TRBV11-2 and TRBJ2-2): EAGVAQSPRYKIIEKRQSVAFWCNPISGHATLYWYQQILGQGPKLLIQFQNNGVVDDSQLPKDRFSAERLKGVDSTLKIQPAKLEDSAVYLCASSLRGANTGELFFGEGSRLTVL.

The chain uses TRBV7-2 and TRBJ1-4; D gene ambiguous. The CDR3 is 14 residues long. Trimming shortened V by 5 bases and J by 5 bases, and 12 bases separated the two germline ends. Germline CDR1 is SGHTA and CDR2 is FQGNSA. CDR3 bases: TGTGCCAGCAGCCTAGGGCCCATCAATGAAAAACTGTTTTTT. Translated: CASSLGPINEKLFF.

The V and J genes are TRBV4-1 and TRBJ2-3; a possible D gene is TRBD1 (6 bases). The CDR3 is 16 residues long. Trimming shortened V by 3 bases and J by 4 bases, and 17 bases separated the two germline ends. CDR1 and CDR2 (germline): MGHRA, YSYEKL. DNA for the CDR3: TGCGCCAGCAGCCAGCAAACTCAGGGGACCGCAGATACGCAGTATTTT. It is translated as CASSQQTQGTADTQYF.

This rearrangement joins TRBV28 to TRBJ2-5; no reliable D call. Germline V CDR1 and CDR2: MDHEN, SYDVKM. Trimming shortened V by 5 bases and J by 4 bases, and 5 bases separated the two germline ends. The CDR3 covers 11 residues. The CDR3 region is CASSVRETQYF. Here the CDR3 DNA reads TGTGCCAGCAGTGTGAGAGAGACCCAGTACTTC. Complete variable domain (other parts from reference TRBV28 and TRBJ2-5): DVKVTQSSRYLVKRTGEKVFLECVQDMDHENMFWYRQDPGLGLRLIYFSYDVKMKEKGDIPEGYSVSREKKERFSLILESASTNQTSMYLCASSVRETQYFGPGTRLLVL.

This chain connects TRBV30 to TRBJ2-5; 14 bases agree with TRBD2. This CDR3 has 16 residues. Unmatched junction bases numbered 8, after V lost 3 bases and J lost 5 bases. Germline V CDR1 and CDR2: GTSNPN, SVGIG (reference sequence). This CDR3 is CAWRSGLAGAGETQYF. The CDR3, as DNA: TGTGCCTGGAGGTCGGGACTAGCGGGAGCTGGGGAGACCCAGTACTTC. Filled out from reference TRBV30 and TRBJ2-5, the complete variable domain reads SQTIHQWPATLVQPVGSPLSLECTVEGTSNPNLYWYRQAAGRGLQLLFYSVGIGQISSEVPQNLSASRPQDRQFILSSKKLLLSDSGFYLCAWRSGLAGAGETQYFGPGTRLLVL.

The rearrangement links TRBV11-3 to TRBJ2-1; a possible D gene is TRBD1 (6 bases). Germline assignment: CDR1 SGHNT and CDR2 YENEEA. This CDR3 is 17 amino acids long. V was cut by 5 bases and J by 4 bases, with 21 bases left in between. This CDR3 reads CASSLSPPAGDYNEQFF. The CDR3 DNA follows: TGTGCCAGCAGCCTGAGTCCGCCGGCAGGGGATTACAATGAGCAGTTCTTC. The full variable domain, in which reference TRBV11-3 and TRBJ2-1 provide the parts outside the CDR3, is EAGVVQSPRYKIIEKKQPVAFWCNPISGHNTLYWYLQNLGQGPELLIRYENEEAVDDSQLPKDRFSAERLKGVDSTLKIQPAELGDSAVYLCASSLSPPAGDYNEQFFGPGTRLTVL.

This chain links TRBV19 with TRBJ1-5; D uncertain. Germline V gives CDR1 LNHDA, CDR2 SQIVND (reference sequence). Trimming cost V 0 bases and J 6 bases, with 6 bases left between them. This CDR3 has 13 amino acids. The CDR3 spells CASSIDGRQPQHF. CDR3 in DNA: TGTGCCAGTAGTATAGATGGGCGTCAGCCCCAGCATTTT.

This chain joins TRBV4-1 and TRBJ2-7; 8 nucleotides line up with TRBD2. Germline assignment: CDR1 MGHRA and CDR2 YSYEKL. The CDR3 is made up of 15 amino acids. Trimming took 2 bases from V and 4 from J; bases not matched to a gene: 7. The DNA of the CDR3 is TGCGCCAGCAGCCAAACCGGGACTAGGATGTACGAGCAGTACTTC. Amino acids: CASSQTGTRMYEQYF.

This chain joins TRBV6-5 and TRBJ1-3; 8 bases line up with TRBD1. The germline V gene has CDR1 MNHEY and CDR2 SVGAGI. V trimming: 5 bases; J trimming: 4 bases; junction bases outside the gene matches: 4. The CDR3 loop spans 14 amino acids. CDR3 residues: CASSLGQGGNTIYF. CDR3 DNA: TGTGCCAGCAGTCTAGGACAGGGAGGAAACACCATATATTTT.

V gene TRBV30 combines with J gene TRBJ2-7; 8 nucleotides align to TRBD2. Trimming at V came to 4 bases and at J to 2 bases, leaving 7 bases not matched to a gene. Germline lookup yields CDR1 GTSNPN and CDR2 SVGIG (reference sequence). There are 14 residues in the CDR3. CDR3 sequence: CAWNTRGGAYEQYF. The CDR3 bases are TGTGCCTGGAATACACGGGGGGGTGCCTACGAGCAGTACTTC.

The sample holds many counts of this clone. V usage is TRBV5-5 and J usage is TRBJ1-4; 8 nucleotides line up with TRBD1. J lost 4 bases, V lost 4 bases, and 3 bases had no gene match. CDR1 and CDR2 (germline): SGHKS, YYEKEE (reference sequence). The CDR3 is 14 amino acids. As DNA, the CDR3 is TGTGCCAGCAGCGCTGACAGGGGTAATGAAAAACTGTTTTTT. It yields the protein CASSADRGNEKLFF.

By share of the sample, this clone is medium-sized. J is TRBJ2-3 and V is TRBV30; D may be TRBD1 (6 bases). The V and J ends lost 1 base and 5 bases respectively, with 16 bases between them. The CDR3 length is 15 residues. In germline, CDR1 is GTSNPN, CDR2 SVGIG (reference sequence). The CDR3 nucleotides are TGTGCCTGGAGTGCGACAGGCCGCGAGGGAGATACGCAGTATTTT. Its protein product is CAWSATGREGDTQYF.

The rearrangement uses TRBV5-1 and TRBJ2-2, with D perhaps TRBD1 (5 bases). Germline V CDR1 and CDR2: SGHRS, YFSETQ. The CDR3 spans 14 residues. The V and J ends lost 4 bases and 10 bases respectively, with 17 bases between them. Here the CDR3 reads CASSPRTPQLELFF. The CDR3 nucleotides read TGCGCCAGCAGCCCCAGGACACCCCAACTGGAGCTGTTTTTT.

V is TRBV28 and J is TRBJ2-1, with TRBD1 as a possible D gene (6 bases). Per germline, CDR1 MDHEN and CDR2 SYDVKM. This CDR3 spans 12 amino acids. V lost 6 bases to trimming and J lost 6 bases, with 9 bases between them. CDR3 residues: CASRTGSNEQFF. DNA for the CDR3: TGTGCCAGCAGAACAGGGTCCAATGAGCAGTTCTTC.

CDR3 bases: TGTGCCAGCAGCTTGTTAGGGAGCTCCTACGAGCAGTACTTC. Amino acids: CASSLLGSSYEQYF. The genes are TRBV5-4 and TRBJ2-7; a weak D match, TRBD2 (5 bases). Trimming removed 1 base from V and 0 bases from J, with 8 bases in between. The germline CDR1 and CDR2 sequences are SGHNT and YYREEE (reference sequence). CDR3 size: 14 residues.

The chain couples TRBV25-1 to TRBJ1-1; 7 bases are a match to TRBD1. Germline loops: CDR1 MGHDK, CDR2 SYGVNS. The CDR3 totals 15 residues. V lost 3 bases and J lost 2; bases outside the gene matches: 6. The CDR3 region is CASSDITGENTEAFF. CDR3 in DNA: TGTGCCAGCAGTGATATCACAGGGGAAAACACTGAAGCTTTCTTT.

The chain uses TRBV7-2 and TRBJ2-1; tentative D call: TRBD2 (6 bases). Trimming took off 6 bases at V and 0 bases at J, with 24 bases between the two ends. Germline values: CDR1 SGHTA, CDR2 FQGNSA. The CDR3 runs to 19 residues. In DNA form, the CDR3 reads TGTGCCAGCAGTCCAAGGGGTAGCGGAGGTCCCGGCTCCTACAATGAGCAGTTCTTC. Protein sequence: CASSPRGSGGPGSYNEQFF.

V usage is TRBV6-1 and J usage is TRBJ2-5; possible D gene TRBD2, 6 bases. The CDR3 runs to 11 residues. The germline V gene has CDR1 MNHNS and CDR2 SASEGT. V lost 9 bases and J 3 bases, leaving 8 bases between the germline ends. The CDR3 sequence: CASTGEETQYF. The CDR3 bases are TGTGCCAGTACGGGGGAAGAGACCCAGTACTTC.

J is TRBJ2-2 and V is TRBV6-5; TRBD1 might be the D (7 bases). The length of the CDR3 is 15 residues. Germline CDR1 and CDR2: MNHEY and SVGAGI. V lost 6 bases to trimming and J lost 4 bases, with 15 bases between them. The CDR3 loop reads CASSPLQGGTGELFF. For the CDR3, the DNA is TGTGCCAGCAGCCCCCTGCAGGGGGGCACCGGGGAGCTGTTTTTT.

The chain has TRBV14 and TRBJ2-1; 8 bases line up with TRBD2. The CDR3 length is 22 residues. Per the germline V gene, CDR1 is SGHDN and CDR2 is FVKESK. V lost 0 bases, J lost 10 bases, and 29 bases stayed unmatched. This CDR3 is CASSQDWPLWGLGGRTKMEQFF. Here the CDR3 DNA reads TGTGCCAGCAGCCAAGATTGGCCCCTCTGGGGGCTAGGCGGGAGGACAAAGATGGAGCAGTTCTTC.

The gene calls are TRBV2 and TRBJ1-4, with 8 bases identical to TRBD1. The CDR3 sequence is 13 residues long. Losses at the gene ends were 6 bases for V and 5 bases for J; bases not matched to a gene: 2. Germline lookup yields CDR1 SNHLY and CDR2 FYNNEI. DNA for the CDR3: TGTGCCAGCAGCCGGGACAGGAATGAAAAACTGTTTTTT. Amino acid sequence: CASSRDRNEKLFF.